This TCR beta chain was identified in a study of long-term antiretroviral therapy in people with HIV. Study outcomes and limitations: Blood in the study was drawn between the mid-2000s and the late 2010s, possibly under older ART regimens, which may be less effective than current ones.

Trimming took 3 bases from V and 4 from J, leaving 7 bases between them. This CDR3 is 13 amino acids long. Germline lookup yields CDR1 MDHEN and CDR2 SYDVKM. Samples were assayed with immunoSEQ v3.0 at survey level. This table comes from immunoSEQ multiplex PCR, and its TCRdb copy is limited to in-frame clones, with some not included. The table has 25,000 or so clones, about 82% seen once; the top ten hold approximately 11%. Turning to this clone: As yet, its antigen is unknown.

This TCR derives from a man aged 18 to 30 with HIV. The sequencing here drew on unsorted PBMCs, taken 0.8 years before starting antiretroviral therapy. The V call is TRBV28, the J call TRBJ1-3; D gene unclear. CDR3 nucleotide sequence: TGTGCCAGCAGTTTCCAACTGGGAAACACCATATATTTT. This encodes CASSFQLGNTIYF.